This is a list of T cell receptor beta chains from one sample in a study of blood T cell repertoires in COVID-19. Profiled with immunoSEQ multiplex PCR; TCRdb holds only in-frame clones, not every one. The repertoire consists of over 200,000 clones, with around 90% occurring once and the leading ten covering around 0.78%. The sequenced material came from peripheral blood. These TCRs come from a woman between 25 and 40 years old with acute or convalescent COVID-19. CDR3s include the opening cysteine and the closing phenylalanine or tryptophan.

TRBV19,TRBJ2-5,CASSIGVQSGETQYF
TRBV11-3,TRBJ2-2,CASSLSWTGGLFF
TRBV7-8,TRBJ2-7,CASTPVTGYEQYF
TRBV19,TRBJ2-7,CASGRGGSYEQYF
TRBV2,TRBJ2-1,CVTRGDSSYNEQFF
TRBV25-1,TRBJ2-2,CASSELGMANTGELFF
TRBV7-9,TRBJ2-7,CASSLGTYEQYF
TRBV27,TRBJ1-1,CASRGQGTALNTEAFF
TRBV18,TRBJ2-1,CASSRPGLAGYNEQFF
TRBV6-2/TRBV6-3,TRBJ1-2,CASSYSTGPYGYTF
TRBV4-3,TRBJ2-2,CASSQESSSPGELFF
TRBV5-1,TRBJ2-2,CASRSTGGESGELFF
TRBV7-8,TRBJ2-1,CASSPRRVAGPYNEQFF
TRBV10-3,TRBJ2-5,CAISSGLAGGSETQYF
TRBV6-2/TRBV6-3,TRBJ2-7,CASSWTSGAGGFYEQYF
TRBV10-3,TRBJ2-5,CAIKGSTQETQYF
TRBV11-3,TRBJ2-1,CASSQGLAGANEQFF
TRBV18,TRBJ2-2,CASRSSGNTGELFF
TRBV11-3,TRBJ2-5,CASSTDLGTGVETQYF
TRBV7-3,TRBJ2-3,CASSVGGQGGDTQYF
TRBV12-5,TRBJ2-5,CASGLWTQETQYF
TRBV29-1,TRBJ1-1,CSVDLWGPNTEAFF
TRBV10-2,TRBJ1-3,CASSPADSPISGNTIYF
TRBV2,TRBJ2-7,CASKEWPSGSYEQYF
TRBV2,TRBJ1-2,CASSEGQGATYGYTF
TRBV10-3,TRBJ2-1,CAISGPETSGRLEQFF
TRBV24-1,TRBJ2-1,CATSDLGVDNEQFF
TRBV5-6,TRBJ1-3,CASSPSGIGNTIYF
TRBV5-1,TRBJ2-4,CASSLVLAGDLAKNIQYF
TRBV2,TRBJ1-2,CASSGRESFPSNGYTF
TRBV29-1,TRBJ2-7,CSVLNRWDTRTSGREREQYF
TRBV7-6,TRBJ2-4,CASSLRPGSAKNIQYF
TRBV7-2,TRBJ2-2,CASSAIRAAGTTGELFF
TRBV29-1,TRBJ2-7,CSGSTGSYEQYF
TRBV4-3,TRBJ1-1,CASSQEAGVAEAFF
TRBV6-8,TRBJ2-7,CANTLKDRASFYEQYF
TRBV5-4,TRBJ2-7,CASSGGLESYEQYF
TRBV6-2/TRBV6-3,TRBJ2-7,CASSYRGPYEQYF
TRBV9,TRBJ1-3,CASSVDGGSGNTIYF
TRBV11-3,TRBJ2-3,CASSRPGLAVSTDTQYF
TRBV7-2,TRBJ2-1,CASSLQQVASEQFF
TRBV6-1,TRBJ2-1,CASSDRAGVRIGEQFF
TRBV7-9,TRBJ2-1,CASSLDINEQFF
TRBV18,TRBJ2-1,CASSPTGTHYNEQFF
TRBV3-1/TRBV3-2,TRBJ2-1,CASSQPAGTPGQFF
TRBV6-1,TRBJ1-5,CASSESDGARQPQHF
TRBV29-1,TRBJ2-1,CSAGLAGALDEQFF
TRBV7-9,TRBJ1-1,CASSPLTGTGNTEAFF
TRBV29-1,TRBJ2-1,CSAAGAGPDNEQFF
TRBV12-3/TRBV12-4,TRBJ2-7,CASKRGTYEQYF
TRBV14,TRBJ2-3,CASSLRGGGGTDTQYF
TRBV12-5,TRBJ1-1,CASGWGGPRNTEAFF
TRBV30,TRBJ1-3,CAWSHGHSGNTIYF
TRBV4-3,TRBJ2-2,CASSQDFAGSSNTGELFF
TRBV20-1,TRBJ2-3,CSASQLAGASDTQYF
TRBV19,TRBJ2-2,CASRRQGPNTGELFF
TRBV30,TRBJ2-7,CAWSVSGTERRQYF
TRBV7-3,TRBJ2-5,CASSLGLAGGQETQYF
TRBV9,TRBJ2-7,CASSSGQGYEQYF